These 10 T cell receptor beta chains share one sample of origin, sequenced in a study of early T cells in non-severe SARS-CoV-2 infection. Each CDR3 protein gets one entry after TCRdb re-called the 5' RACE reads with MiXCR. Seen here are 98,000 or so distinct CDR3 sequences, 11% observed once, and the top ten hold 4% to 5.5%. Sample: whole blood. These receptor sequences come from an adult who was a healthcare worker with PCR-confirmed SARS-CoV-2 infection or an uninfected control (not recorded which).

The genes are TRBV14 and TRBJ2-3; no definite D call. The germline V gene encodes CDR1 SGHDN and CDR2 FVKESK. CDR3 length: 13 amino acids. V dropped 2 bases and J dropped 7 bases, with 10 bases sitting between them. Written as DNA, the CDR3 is TGTGCCAGCAGCCAATATGGAGTAAATACGCAGTATTTT. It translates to CASSQYGVNTQYF.

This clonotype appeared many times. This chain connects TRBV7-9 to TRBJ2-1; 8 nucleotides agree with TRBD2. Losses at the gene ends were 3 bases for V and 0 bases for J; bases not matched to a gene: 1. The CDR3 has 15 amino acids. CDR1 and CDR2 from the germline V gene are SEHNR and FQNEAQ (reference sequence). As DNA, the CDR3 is TGTGCCAGCAGCTTTAGCGGGGCCTCCTACAATGAGCAGTTCTTC. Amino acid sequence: CASSFSGASYNEQFF.

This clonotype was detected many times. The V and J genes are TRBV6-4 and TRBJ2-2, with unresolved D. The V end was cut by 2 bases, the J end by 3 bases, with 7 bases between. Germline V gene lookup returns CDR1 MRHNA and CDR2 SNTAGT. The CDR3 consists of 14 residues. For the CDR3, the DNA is TGTGCCAGCAGTGACGGCAGAGACACCGGGGAGCTGTTTTTT. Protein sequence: CASSDGRDTGELFF.

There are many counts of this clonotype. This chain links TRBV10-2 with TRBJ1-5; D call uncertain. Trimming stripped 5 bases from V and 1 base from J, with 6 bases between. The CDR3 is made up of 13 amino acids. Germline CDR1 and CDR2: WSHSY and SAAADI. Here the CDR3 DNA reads TGCGCCAGCAGTAGTCAGAGCAATCAGCCCCAGCATTTT. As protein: CASSSQSNQPQHF.

The CDR3 sequence is CASSPRRNEQFF. The CDR3 DNA sequence: TGTGCCAGCAGCCCTCGGAGGAATGAGCAGTTCTTC. The V gene is TRBV6-1, the J gene TRBJ2-1; TRBD2 is a possible D gene (5 bases). The germline V gene has CDR1 MNHNS and CDR2 SASEGT. V was clipped by 6 bases and J by 7 bases, with 10 bases between them. CDR3 length: 12 residues.

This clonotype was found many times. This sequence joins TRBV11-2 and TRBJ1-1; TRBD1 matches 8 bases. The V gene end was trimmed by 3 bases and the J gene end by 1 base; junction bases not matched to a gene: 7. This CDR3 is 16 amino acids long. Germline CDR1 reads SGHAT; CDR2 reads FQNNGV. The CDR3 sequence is CASSLQRQGRNTEAFF. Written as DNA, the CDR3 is TGTGCCAGCAGCTTGCAAAGACAGGGGAGGAACACTGAAGCTTTCTTT.

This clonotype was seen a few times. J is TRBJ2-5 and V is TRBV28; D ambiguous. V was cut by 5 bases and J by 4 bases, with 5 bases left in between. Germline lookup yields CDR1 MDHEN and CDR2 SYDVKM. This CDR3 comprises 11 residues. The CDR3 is CASSTGETQYF. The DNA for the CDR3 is TGTGCCAGCAGTACGGGAGAGACCCAGTACTTC.

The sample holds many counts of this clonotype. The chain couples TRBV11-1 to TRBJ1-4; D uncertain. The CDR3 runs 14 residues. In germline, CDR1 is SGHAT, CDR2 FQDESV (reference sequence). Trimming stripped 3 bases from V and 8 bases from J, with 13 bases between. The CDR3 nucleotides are TGTGCCAGCAGCTTCACTCCACCGGGGGAAAAACTGTTTTTT. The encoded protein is CASSFTPPGEKLFF.

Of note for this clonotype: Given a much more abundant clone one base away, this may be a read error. CDR3 nucleotide sequence: TGTGCCGGCAGCTTCGTAGCGGGAGCGGTTTTGAATGAGCAGTTCTTC. Translation: CAGSFVAGAVLNEQFF. The rearrangement uses TRBV7-6 and TRBJ2-1; TRBD2 matches at 9 bases. The CDR3 contains 16 residues. Germline CDR1 SGHVS, CDR2 FNYEAQ.

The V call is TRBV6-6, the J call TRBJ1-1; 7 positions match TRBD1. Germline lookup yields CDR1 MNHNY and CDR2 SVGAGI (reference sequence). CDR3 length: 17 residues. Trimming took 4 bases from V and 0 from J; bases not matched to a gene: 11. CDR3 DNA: TGTGCCAGCAGTTCCCTTTCATCGACAGGGATGAACACTGAAGCTTTCTTT. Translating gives CASSSLSSTGMNTEAFF.